The sequence of this TCR beta chain was determined in a study of blood T cell repertoires in COVID-19. Study information: Sites across the United States, Italy and Spain contributed samples from acute and convalescent COVID-19. T cells, B-cell-depleted T cells, or PBMCs supplied cDNA or gDNA.

The CDR3 spans 14 residues. V was shortened by 5 bases and J by 3 bases, with 13 bases between the two germline ends. Germline CDR1 is KGHSH and CDR2 is LQKENI. Seattle cases were enrolled at active infection and followed longitudinally. As originally analysed: Reference gene primers were amplified, and this amplification served to estimate nucleated cell counts. The table came from immunoSEQ multiplex PCR; TCRdb's copy has only in-frame clones and leaves some out. Clone size and the V and J calls come from that table; the DNA yielded D and trimming. Altogether 160,000 or so clones are present, 70% to 90% being singletons, with the ten largest covering roughly 5%.

The chain carries TRBV18 and TRBJ1-2; no clear D. The source is a woman aged 45-65 years with COVID-19, enrolled during active disease. Sequencing input: peripheral blood. The CDR3 loop is CASSNSKGDYGYTF. The DNA of the CDR3 is TGTGCCAGCTCAAACTCCAAGGGAGACTATGGCTACACCTTC.